The entry below describes one TCR beta chain. The entry originates in a study of blood T cell repertoires in COVID-19. On the study more broadly: There were acute and convalescent COVID-19 samples, and they came from the United States, Italy and Spain.

Methods used by the authors: From reference gene primer amplification, estimates of nucleated cell counts were derived. Method: immunoSEQ multiplex PCR; TCRdb's copy keeps in-frame clones and lacks some. Clonal size and the V and J genes are those of that table, whereas D and trimming came from the DNA. The sample yields under 150,000 clones, 85% to 90% seen once. The specimen sequenced was peripheral blood. The receptor comes from a human donor in a cohort sampled during active COVID-19.

For the CDR3, the DNA is TGCGCCAGCAGCTTGGGAGACTTACTAAACAATGAGCAGTTCTTC. Translation: CASSLGDLLNNEQFF. The V call is TRBV5-1, the J call TRBJ2-1; D is unresolved. The CDR3 runs to 15 residues. Germline V gene lookup returns CDR1 SGHRS and CDR2 YFSETQ. V shed 0 bases and J shed 5 bases, with 12 bases lying between them.